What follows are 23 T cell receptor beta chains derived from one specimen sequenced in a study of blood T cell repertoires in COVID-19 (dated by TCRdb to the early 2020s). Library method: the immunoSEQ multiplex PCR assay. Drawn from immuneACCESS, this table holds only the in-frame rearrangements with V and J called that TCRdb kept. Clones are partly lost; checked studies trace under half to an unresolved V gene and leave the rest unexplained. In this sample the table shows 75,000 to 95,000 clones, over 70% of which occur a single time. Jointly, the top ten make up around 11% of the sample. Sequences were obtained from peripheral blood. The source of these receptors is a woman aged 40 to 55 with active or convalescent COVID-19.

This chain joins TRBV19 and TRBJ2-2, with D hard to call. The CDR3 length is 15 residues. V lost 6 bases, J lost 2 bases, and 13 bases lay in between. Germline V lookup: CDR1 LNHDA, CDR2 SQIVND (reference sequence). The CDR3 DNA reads TGTGCCAGTAGCGGTAGGAGCGCTAACACCGGGGAGCTGTTTTTT. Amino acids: CASSGRSANTGELFF.

CDR3 in amino acids: CASNGLAGGPETQYF. CDR3 DNA: TGCGCCAGCAACGGACTAGCGGGAGGGCCGGAGACCCAGTACTTC. The rearrangement uses TRBV5-1 and TRBJ2-5; 15 nucleotides line up with TRBD2. From germline, CDR1 is SGHRS and CDR2 YFSETQ. The CDR3 is 15 amino acids. J lost 5 bases, V lost 6 bases, and 5 bases had no gene match.

CDR3 in amino acids: CASSYEASGNTDTQYF. For the CDR3, the DNA is TGTGCCAGCAGTTACGAGGCTAGCGGTAACACAGATACGCAGTATTTT. The chain is built from TRBV6-6 and TRBJ2-3; 7 nucleotides agree with TRBD2. Germline assignment: CDR1 MNHNY and CDR2 SVGAGI (reference sequence). The CDR3 loop spans 16 amino acids. Losses at the gene ends were 2 bases for V and 2 bases for J; bases not matched to a gene: 7.

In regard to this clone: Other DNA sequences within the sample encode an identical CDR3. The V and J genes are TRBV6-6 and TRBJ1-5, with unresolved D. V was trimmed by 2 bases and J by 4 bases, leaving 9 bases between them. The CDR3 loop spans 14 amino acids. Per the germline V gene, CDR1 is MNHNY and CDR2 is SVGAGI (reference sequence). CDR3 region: CASSYPERNQPQHF. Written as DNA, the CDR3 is TGTGCCAGCAGTTACCCTGAGAGAAATCAGCCCCAGCATTTT.

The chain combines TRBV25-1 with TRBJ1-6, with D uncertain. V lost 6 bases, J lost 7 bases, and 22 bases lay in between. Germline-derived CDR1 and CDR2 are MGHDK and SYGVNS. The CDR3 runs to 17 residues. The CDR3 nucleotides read TGTGCCAGCAGCCGTACCCCGGGTCTCCACGGGAATTCACCCCTCCACTTT. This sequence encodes CASSRTPGLHGNSPLHF.

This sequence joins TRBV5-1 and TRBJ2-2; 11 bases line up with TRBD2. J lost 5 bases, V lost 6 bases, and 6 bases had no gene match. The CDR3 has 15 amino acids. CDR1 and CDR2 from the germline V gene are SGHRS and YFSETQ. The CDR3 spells CASTLLAGATGELFF. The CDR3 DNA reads TGCGCCAGCACCCTACTAGCGGGGGCGACCGGGGAGCTGTTTTTT.

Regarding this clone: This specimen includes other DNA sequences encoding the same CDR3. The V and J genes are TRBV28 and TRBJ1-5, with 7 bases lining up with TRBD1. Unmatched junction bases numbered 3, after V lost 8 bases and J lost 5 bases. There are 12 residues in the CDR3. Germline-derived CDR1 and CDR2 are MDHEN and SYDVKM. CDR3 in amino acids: CASSQGDQPQHF. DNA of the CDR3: TGTGCCAGCTCTCAGGGGGATCAGCCCCAGCATTTT.

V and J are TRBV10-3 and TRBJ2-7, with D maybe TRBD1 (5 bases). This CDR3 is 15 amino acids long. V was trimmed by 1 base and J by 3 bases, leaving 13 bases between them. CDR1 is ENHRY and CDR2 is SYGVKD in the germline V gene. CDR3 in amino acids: CAISELTGRGYEQYF. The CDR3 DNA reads TGTGCCATCAGTGAGTTAACAGGTAGAGGCTACGAGCAGTACTTC.

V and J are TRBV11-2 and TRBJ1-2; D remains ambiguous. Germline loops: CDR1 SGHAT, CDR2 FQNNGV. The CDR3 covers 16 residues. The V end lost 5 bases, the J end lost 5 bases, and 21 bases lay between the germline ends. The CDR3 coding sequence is TGTGCCAGCAGCCCCTATATAAGCTTCCTCGGGTATGGCTACACCTTC. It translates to CASSPYISFLGYGYTF.

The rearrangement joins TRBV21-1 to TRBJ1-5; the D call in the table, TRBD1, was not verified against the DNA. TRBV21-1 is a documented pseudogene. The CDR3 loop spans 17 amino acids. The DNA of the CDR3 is TGTGCCAGCAGCAAAGGCATCAAAAGGGGAAGTGATCAGCCCCAGCATTTT. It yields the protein CASSKGIKRGSDQPQHF.

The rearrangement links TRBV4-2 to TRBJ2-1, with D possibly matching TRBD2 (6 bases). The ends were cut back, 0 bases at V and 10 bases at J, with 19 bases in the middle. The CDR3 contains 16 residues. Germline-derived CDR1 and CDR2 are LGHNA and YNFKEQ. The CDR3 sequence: CASSQERATRDREQFF. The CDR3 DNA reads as TGTGCCAGCAGCCAAGAGCGGGCGACTAGGGATCGAGAGCAGTTCTTC.

CDR3 DNA sequence: TGCGCCAGCAGCTTACAGGGGGCGCGCCCTGGAAACACCATATATTTT. Its protein is CASSLQGARPGNTIYF. The chain recombines TRBV5-1 with TRBJ1-3; 9 bases are shared with TRBD1. The V segment lost 2 bases and the J segment 2 bases; nucleotides outside the gene matches: 5. CDR3 length: 16 residues. Germline V CDR1 and CDR2: SGHRS, YFSETQ.

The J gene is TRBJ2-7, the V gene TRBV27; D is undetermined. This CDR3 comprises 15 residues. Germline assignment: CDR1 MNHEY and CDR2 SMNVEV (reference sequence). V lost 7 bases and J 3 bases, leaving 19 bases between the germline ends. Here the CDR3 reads CASKNAGTPNYEQYF. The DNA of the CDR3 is TGTGCCAGCAAAAACGCAGGAACCCCTAACTACGAGCAGTACTTC.

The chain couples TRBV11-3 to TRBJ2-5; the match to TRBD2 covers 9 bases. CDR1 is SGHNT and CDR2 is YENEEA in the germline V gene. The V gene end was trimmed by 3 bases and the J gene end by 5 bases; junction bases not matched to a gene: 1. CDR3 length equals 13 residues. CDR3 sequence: CASSFTSGETQYF. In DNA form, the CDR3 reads TGTGCCAGCAGCTTCACTAGCGGGGAGACCCAGTACTTC. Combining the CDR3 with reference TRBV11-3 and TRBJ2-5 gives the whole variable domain EAGVVQSPRYKIIEKKQPVAFWCNPISGHNTLYWYLQNLGQGPELLIRYENEEAVDDSQLPKDRFSAERLKGVDSTLKIQPAELGDSAVYLCASSFTSGETQYFGPGTRLLVL.

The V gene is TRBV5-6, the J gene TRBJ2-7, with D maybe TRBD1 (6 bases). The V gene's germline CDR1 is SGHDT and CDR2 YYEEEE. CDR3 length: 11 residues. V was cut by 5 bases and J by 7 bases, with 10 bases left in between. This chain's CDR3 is CASRRRGEQYF. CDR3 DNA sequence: TGTGCCAGCAGACGTAGGGGGGAGCAGTACTTC. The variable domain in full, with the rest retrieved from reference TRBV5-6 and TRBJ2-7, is DAGVTQSPTHLIKTRGQQVTLRCSPKSGHDTVSWYQQALGQGPQFIFQYYEEEERQRGNFPDRFSGHQFPNYSSELNVNALLLGDSALYLCASRRRGEQYFGPGTRLTVT.

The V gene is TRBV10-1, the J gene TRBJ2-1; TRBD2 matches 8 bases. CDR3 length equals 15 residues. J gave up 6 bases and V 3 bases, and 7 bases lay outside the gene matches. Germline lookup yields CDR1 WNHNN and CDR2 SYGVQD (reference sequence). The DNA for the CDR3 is TGCGCCAGCAGTGACGCGGGGGGTTGGGGCAATGAGCAGTTCTTC. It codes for CASSDAGGWGNEQFF.

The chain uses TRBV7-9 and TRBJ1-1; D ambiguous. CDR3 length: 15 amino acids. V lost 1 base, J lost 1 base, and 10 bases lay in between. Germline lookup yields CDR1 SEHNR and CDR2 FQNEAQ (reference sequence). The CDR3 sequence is CASSLDNTKNTEAFF. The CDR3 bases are TGTGCCAGCAGCTTAGATAACACAAAGAACACTGAAGCTTTCTTT.

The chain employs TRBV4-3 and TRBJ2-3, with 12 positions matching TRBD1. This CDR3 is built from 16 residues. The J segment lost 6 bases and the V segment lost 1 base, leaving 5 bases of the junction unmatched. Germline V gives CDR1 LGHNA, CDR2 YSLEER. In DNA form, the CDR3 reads TGCGCCAGCAGCCAAGCCCGGGGACAGGGGGCCGATACGCAGTATTTT. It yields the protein CASSQARGQGADTQYF.

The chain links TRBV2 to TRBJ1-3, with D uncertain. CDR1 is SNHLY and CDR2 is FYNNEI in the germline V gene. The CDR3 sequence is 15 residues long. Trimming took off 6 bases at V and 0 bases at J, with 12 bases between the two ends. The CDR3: CASSSHTVSGNTIYF. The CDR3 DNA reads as TGTGCCAGCAGCTCACACACAGTCTCTGGAAACACCATATATTTT.

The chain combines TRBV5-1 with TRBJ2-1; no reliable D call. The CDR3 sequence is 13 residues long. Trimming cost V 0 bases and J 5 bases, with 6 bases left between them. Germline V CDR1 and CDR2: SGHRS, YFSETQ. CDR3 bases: TGCGCCAGCAGCTTGGACAGACACAATGAGCAGTTCTTC. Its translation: CASSLDRHNEQFF.

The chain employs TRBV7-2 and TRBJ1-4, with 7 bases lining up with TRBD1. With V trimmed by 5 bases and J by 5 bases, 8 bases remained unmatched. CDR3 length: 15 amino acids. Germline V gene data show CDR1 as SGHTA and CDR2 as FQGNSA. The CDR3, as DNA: TGTGCCAGCAGCCCTAACAGGGGTCGGAATGAAAAACTGTTTTTT. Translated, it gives CASSPNRGRNEKLFF. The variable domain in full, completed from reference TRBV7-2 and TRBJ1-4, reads GAGVSQSPSNKVTEKGKDVELRCDPISGHTALYWYRQSLGQGLEFLIYFQGNSAPDKSGLPSDRFSAERTGGSVSTLTIQRTQQEDSAVYLCASSPNRGRNEKLFFGSGTQLSVL.

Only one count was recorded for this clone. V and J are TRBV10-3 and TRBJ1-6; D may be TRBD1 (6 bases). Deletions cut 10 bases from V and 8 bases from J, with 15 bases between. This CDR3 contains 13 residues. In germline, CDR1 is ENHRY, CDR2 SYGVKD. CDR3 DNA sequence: TGTGCCACACGGACAGCAACCCATTCACCCCTCCACTTT. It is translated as CATRTATHSPLHF.

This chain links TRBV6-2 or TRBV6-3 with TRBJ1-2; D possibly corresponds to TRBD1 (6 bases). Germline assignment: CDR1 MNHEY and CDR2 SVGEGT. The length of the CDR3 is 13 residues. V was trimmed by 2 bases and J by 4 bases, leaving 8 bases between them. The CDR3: CASSYGQIYGYTF. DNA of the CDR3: TGTGCCAGCAGTTACGGACAGATCTATGGCTACACCTTC.